Described below is a single T cell receptor (beta chain) sequence and its context. Its antigen is currently unknown. One junction end does not reproduce the germline sequence, and a read error may be involved. Whereas donors were nominally healthy upon sampling, unrecorded immune exposures were probable. The sample comes from a study of cytomegalovirus exposure and HLA in healthy donors. Whole-study results and caveats: Exclusion as indistinguishable affected some V segments, including TRBV6-2 and TRBV6-3. Altogether, some 170 TCR beta chains were recorded as cytomegalovirus-associated.

PCR amplification relied on 60 Vbeta primers (plus 13 Jbeta primers). Some clones are missing from TCRdb's copy, which holds only in-frame ones; the method was immunoSEQ multiplex PCR. The sample records around 170,000 clones, approximately 80% being singletons. This CDR3 comprises 14 residues. CDR1 and CDR2 from the germline V gene are SGHVS and FQNEAQ. Sequenced: PBMCs. This clonotype was sampled from a woman between 45 and 60 years old in good health and CMV-seropositive. V gene TRBV7-8 combines with J gene TRBJ2-3; 11 positions match TRBD1. CDR3 DNA sequence: TGTGCCGGCAGAGGGACAGGGGGGGAAGATACGCAGTATTTT. It encodes CAGRGTGGEDTQYF. The whole variable domain, filled in from reference TRBV7-8 and TRBJ2-3, reads GAGVSQSPRYKVAKRGQDVALRCDPISGHVSLFWYQQALGQGPEFLTYFQNEAQLDKSGLPSDRFFAERPEGSVSTLKIQRTQQEDSAVYLCAGRGTGGEDTQYFGPGTRLTVL.